This is a list of T cell receptor beta chains from one sample in a study of T cells in Graves' hyperthyroidism and ophthalmopathy. TCRdb called the multiplex PCR reads again in MiXCR, with one record for every CDR3 protein. The sample consists of hundreds of thousands of distinct CDR3 sequences, less than 25% of them appearing once. Source material: blood. These receptors were collected from a woman in her 30s with Graves' ophthalmopathy. CDR3s include the opening cysteine and the closing phenylalanine or tryptophan. A D gene is named only where the DNA matches it firmly. A clone size is listed for some rows: how often the clone was seen (once, few, many), or a class if it is expanded.

clone_size: few
d_call: TRBD1
v_call: TRBV10-2
j_call: TRBJ1-1
cdr3_nt: TGCGCCAGCACCGAACAGGGGGCCTCAGCTTTCTTT
cdr3_aa: CASTEQGASAFF

clone_size: many
d_call: NA
v_call: TRBV19
j_call: TRBJ1-1
cdr3_nt: TGTGCCAGTAGTACTCAGGGGTCTTCGAACACTGAAGCTTTCTTT
cdr3_aa: CASSTQGSSNTEAFF

clone_size: many
d_call: NA
v_call: TRBV6-5
j_call: TRBJ2-5
cdr3_nt: TGTGCCACCTCGGCAGGGCAGAAAGAGACCCAGTACTTC
cdr3_aa: CATSAGQKETQYF

clone_size: NA
d_call: NA
v_call: TRBV11-2
j_call: TRBJ1-2
cdr3_nt: TGTGCCAGCAGCCAATCCGGGACCCAGTTAATTTATGGCTACACCTTC
cdr3_aa: CASSQSGTQLIYGYTF

clone_size: few
d_call: TRBD1
v_call: TRBV29-1
j_call: TRBJ1-1
cdr3_nt: TGCAGCGTTGATCAACAGGGGGGTCCTACTGAAGCTTTCTTT
cdr3_aa: CSVDQQGGPTEAFF

clone_size: many
d_call: NA
v_call: TRBV7-3
j_call: TRBJ1-1
cdr3_nt: TGTGCCAGCAGCCCTGGGGACGGAAACACTGAAGCTTTCTTT
cdr3_aa: CASSPGDGNTEAFF

clone_size: NA
d_call: NA
v_call: TRBV12-3/TRBV12-4
j_call: TRBJ1-1
cdr3_nt: TGTGCCAGCAGCCCTCGGGACGGAAACACTGAAGCTTTCTTT
cdr3_aa: CASSPRDGNTEAFF

clone_size: many
d_call: NA
v_call: TRBV21-1
j_call: TRBJ1-1
cdr3_nt: TGTGCCAGCAGCACATCGAAGAAACCAGCAACGGGGACGAGAAACACTGAAGCTTTCTTT
cdr3_aa: CASSTSKKPATGTRNTEAFF

clone_size: NA
d_call: NA
v_call: TRBV12-3/TRBV12-4
j_call: TRBJ2-7
cdr3_nt: TGTGCCAGCACGTCAGGGATCCCCTACGAGCAGTACTTC
cdr3_aa: CASTSGIPYEQYF

clone_size: many
d_call: NA
v_call: TRBV10-3
j_call: TRBJ1-3
cdr3_nt: TGTGCCATCAGTCCGGCTTTTGCGGTCTCTGGAAACACCATATATTTT
cdr3_aa: CAISPAFAVSGNTIYF

clone_size: many
d_call: NA
v_call: TRBV11-2
j_call: TRBJ2-5
cdr3_nt: TGTGCCAGCAGCACCCCCCGGTCAGGACTGCAAGAGACCCAGTACTTC
cdr3_aa: CASSTPRSGLQETQYF

clone_size: many
d_call: NA
v_call: TRBV2
j_call: TRBJ1-1
cdr3_nt: TGTGCCAGCAGTGAGCCCCCCGACACTGAAGCTTTCTTT
cdr3_aa: CASSEPPDTEAFF